This T cell receptor beta chain comes out of a study of cytomegalovirus exposure and HLA in healthy donors. Background on the study: Researchers found that just over 80% of 398 genotyped donors fell within the Caucasian-associated ancestry cluster.

The J segment lost 10 bases and the V segment lost 4 bases, leaving 3 bases of the junction unmatched. Germline V gene sequence: CDR1 MNHNY, CDR2 SVGAGI (reference sequence). This CDR3 spans 13 amino acids. About this clone itself: The target antigen is unknown.

Regarding the study as a whole: The study flagged roughly 150 TCR beta chains as cytomegalovirus-associated. TCR beta V segments were, for the most part, productive about 90% or about 30% of the time in an earlier analysis. The authors considered a cluster of highly shared sequence variants likely to be a sequencing artifact.

13 Jbeta primers and 60 Vbeta primers were used for the PCR. Assay: immunoSEQ multiplex PCR; the TCRdb copy retains only in-frame clones and omits some. Among roughly 100,000 clones listed, roughly 80% were seen once. The genes are TRBV6-6 and TRBJ1-6; 8 bases are a match to TRBD1. Input material: PBMCs. The TCR was taken from a man aged 30 to 45 in good health and CMV-seropositive. In nucleotides, the CDR3 is TGTGCCAGCAGTTTGGGGGACAGGTCACCCCTCCACTTT. This codes for CASSLGDRSPLHF.